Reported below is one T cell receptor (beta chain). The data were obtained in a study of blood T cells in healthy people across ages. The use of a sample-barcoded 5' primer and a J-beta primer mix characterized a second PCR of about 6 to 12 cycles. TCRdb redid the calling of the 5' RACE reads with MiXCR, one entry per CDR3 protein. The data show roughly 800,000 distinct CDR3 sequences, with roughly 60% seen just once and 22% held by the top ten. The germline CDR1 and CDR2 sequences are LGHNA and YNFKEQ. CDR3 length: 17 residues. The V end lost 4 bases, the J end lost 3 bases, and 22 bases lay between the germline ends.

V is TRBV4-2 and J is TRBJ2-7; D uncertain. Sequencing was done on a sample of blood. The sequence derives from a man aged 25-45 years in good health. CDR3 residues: CASSPGPRGTASYEQYF. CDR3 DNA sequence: TGTGCCAGCAGCCCCGGCCCGCGCGGAACCGCAAGCTACGAGCAGTACTTC.